These 6 T cell receptor beta chains were sequenced from one sample in a study of T-cell memory formation after mild COVID-19. Each CDR3 protein is one row after TCRdb ran MiXCR on the 5' RACE reads. The profile shows 200,000 to 250,000 distinct CDR3 sequences, just over 15% of them singletons. The sequencing sample was made of PBMCs or a T cell subset sorted from them (not recorded which). The source of these receptors is an adult woman who had mild COVID-19 (a few samples of this study predate the infection). Cell type and time point are not known.

The chain carries TRBV5-1 and TRBJ2-7, with 8 bases aligning to TRBD2. V shed 7 bases and J 2 bases; nucleotides not matched to a gene: 5. CDR1 is SGHRS, CDR2 YFSETQ, per germline. CDR3 size: 13 residues. CDR3 in DNA: TGCGCCAGCTCCGTCGGGGGGGCCTACGAGCAGTACTTC. Translated, it gives CASSVGGAYEQYF.

This chain uses TRBV5-1 with TRBJ2-7, with 9 positions matching TRBD1. Per germline, CDR1 SGHRS and CDR2 YFSETQ. This CDR3 has 14 amino acids. The junction had 2 bases not matched to a gene; V was cut back by 1 base and J by 3 bases. The CDR3 DNA is TGCGCCAGCAGCTTGACAGGGGGCCTCTACGAGCAGTACTTC. It specifies CASSLTGGLYEQYF.

This clonotype was detected only a few times. CDR3 region: CASSRSGGFHEQFF. In DNA, the CDR3 is TGTGCCAGCAGCCGGAGCGGCGGGTTCCATGAGCAGTTCTTC. The V call is TRBV7-9, the J call TRBJ2-1, with a tentative D call TRBD2 (5 bases). The V gene lost 5 bases and the J gene lost 8 bases, with 16 bases spanning the gap. Per the germline V gene, CDR1 is SEHNR and CDR2 is FQNEAQ (reference sequence). The CDR3 runs to 14 residues.

This clonotype occurred a few times. The genes are TRBV6-5 and TRBJ2-2; TRBD2 aligns across 7 bases. The CDR3 covers 15 residues. Germline V CDR1 and CDR2: MNHEY, SVGAGI. The ends lost 6 bases at V and 6 bases at J; junction bases unmatched: 10. CDR3 in amino acids: CASRPGGVTPGELFF. CDR3 nucleotides: TGTGCCAGCAGACCGGGGGGAGTTACACCCGGGGAGCTGTTTTTT.

This clonotype was detected only a few times. The rearrangement joins TRBV29-1 to TRBJ2-3; 14 bases match TRBD2. The germline V gene encodes CDR1 SQVTM and CDR2 ANQGSEA. The CDR3 length is 13 residues. V was clipped by 4 bases and J by 14 bases; unmatched bases: 8. Here the CDR3 reads CSVATSGRADMYF. In DNA form, the CDR3 reads TGCAGCGTTGCGACTAGCGGGAGGGCAGATATGTATTTT.

The V call is TRBV6-2 or TRBV6-3, the J call TRBJ2-7; D ambiguous. The germline gives CDR1 MNHEY, CDR2 SVGEGT. The V and J ends lost 6 bases and 4 bases respectively, with 19 bases between them. CDR3 length equals 15 residues. This CDR3 reads CASSDTSPRWYEQYF. The CDR3 DNA is TGTGCCAGCAGCGATACCTCCCCACGATGGTACGAGCAGTACTTC.